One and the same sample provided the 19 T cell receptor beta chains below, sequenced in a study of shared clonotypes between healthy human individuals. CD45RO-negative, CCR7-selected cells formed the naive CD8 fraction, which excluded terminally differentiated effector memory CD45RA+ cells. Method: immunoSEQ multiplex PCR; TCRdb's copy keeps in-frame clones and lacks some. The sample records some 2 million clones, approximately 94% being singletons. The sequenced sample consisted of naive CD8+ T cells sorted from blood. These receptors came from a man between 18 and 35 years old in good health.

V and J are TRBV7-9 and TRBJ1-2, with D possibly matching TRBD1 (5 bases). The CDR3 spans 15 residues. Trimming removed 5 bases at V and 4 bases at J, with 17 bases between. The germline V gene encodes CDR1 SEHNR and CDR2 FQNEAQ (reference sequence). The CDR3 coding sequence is TGTGCCAGCAGCCCACCGGGACCGTCTGTCTATGGCTACACCTTC. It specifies CASSPPGPSVYGYTF.

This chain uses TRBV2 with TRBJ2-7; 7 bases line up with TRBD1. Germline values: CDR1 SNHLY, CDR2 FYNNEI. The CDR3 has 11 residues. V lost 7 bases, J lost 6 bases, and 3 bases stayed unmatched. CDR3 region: CASTTGAEQYF. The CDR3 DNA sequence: TGTGCCAGCACAACAGGGGCCGAGCAGTACTTC.

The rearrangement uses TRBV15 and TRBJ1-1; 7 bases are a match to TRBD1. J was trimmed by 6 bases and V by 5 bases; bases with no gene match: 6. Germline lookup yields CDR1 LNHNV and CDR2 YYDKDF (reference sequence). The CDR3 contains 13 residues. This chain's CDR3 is CATSVQTGSEAFF. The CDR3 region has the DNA TGTGCCACCAGCGTCCAGACAGGGTCTGAAGCTTTCTTT. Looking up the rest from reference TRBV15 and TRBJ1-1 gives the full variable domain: DAMVIQNPRYQVTQFGKPVTLSCSQTLNHNVMYWYQQKSSQAPKLLFHYYDKDFNNEADTPDNFQSRRPNTSFCFLDIRSPGLGDTAMYLCATSVQTGSEAFFGQGTRLTVV.

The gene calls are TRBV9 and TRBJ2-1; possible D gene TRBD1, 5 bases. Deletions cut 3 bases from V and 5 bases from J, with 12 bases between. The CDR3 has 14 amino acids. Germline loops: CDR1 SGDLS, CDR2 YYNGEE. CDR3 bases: TGTGCCAGCAGCGAGAGACAGTCCAACAATGAGCAGTTCTTC. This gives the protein CASSERQSNNEQFF.

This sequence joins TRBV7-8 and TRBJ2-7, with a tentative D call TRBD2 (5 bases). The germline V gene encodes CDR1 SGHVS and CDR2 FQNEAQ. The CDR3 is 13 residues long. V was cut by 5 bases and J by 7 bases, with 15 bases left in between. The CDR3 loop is CASSHTSAKEQYF. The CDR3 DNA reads TGTGCCAGCAGCCATACTAGTGCGAAAGAGCAGTACTTC.

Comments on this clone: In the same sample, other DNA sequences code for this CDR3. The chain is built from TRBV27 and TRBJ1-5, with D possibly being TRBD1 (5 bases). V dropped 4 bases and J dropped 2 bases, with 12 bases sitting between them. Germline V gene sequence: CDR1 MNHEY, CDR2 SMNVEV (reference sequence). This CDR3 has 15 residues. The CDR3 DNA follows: TGTGCCAGCAGTTGGGGCCCAGGAGGCAATCAGCCCCAGCATTTT. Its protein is CASSWGPGGNQPQHF.

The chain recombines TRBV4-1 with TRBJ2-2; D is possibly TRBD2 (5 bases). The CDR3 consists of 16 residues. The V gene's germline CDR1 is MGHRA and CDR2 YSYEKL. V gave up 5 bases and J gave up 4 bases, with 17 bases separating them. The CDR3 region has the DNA TGCGCCAGCAGCGAGGACTCCCTTGGCGGCACCGGGGAGCTGTTTTTT. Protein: CASSEDSLGGTGELFF.

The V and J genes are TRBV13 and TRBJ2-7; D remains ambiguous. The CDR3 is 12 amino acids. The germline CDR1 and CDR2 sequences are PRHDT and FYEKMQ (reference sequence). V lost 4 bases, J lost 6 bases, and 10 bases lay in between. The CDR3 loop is CASSSGPSEQYF. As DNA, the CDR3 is TGTGCCAGCAGCTCTGGCCCTAGCGAGCAGTACTTC. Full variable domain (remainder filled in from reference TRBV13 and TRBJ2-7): AAGVIQSPRHLIKEKRETATLKCYPIPRHDTVYWYQQGPGQDPQFLISFYEKMQSDKGSIPDRFSAQQFSDYHSELNMSSLELGDSALYFCASSSGPSEQYFGPGTRLTVT.

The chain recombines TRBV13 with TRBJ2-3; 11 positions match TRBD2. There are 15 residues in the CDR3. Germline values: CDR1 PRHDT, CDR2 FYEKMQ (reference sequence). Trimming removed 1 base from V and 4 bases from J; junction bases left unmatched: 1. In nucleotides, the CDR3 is TGTGCCAGCAGCTTAGTAGCGGGAGGGGCAGATACGCAGTATTTT. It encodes CASSLVAGGADTQYF.

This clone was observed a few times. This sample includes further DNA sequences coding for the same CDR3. Here the CDR3 reads CASSWTGSYEQYF. In DNA form, the CDR3 reads TGTGCCAGCAGCTGGACAGGGTCCTACGAGCAGTACTTC. The chain joins TRBV5-6 to TRBJ2-7; the match to TRBD1 covers 8 bases. The CDR3 is 13 amino acids. The trim removed 3 bases at V and 1 base at J, leaving 0 bases unmatched. CDR1 SGHDT and CDR2 YYEEEE come from the germline V gene.

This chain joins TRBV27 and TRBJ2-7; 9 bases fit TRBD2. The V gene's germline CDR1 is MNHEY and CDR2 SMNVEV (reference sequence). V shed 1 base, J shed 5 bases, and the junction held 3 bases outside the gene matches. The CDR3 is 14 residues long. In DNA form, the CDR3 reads TGTGCCAGCAGTTTATATAGCGGGGGCGACGAGCAGTACTTC. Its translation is CASSLYSGGDEQYF.

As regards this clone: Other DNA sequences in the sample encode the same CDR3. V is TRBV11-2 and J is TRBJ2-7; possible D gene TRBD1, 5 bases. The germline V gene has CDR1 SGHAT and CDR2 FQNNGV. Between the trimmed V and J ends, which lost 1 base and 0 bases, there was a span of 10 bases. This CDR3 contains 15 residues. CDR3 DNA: TGTGCCAGCAGCTTAGGGGCAGGGATCTCCTACGAGCAGTACTTC. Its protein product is CASSLGAGISYEQYF. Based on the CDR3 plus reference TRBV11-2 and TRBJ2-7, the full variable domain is EAGVAQSPRYKIIEKRQSVAFWCNPISGHATLYWYQQILGQGPKLLIQFQNNGVVDDSQLPKDRFSAERLKGVDSTLKIQPAKLEDSAVYLCASSLGAGISYEQYFGPGTRLTVT.

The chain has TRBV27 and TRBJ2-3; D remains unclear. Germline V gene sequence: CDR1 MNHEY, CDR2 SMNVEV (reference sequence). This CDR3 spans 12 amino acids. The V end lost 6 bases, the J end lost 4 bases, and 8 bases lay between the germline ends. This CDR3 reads CASSSQPDTQYF. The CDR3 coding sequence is TGTGCCAGCAGCTCCCAGCCAGATACGCAGTATTTT.

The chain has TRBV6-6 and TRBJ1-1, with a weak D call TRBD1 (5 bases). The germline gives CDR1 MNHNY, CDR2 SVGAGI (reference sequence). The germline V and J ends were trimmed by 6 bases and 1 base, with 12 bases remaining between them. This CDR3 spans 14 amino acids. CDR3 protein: CASRVGPPNTEAFF. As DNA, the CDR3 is TGTGCCAGCAGGGTGGGACCGCCGAACACTGAAGCTTTCTTT.

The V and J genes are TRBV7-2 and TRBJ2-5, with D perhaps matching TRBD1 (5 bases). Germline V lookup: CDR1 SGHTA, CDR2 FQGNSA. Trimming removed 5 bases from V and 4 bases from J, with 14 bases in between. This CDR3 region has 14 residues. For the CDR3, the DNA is TGTGCCAGCAGCGTGACAGCAGCAGGAGAGACCCAGTACTTC. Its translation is CASSVTAAGETQYF.

CDR3 nucleotides: TGTGCCAGCAGCTGGGGACAGTACTCTGGAAACACCATATATTTT. It encodes CASSWGQYSGNTIYF. The chain carries TRBV7-2 and TRBJ1-3; 7 positions agree with TRBD1. CDR3 length: 15 amino acids. Germline CDR1 and CDR2: SGHTA and FQGNSA. The V segment lost 4 bases and the J segment 0 bases; nucleotides outside the gene matches: 3.

CDR3 sequence reads: CASSVAGSGQAPISGNTIYF. Here the CDR3 DNA reads TGTGCCAGCAGCGTAGCCGGATCCGGACAGGCCCCGATTTCTGGAAACACCATATATTTT. The rearrangement links TRBV9 to TRBJ1-3, with TRBD1 matching 7 bases. Germline V CDR1 and CDR2: SGDLS, YYNGEE. With V trimmed by 0 bases and J by 1 base, 16 bases remained unmatched. The length of the CDR3 is 20 residues.

CDR3 coding DNA: TGTGCCAGCAGTGAAGCTCCTCCAGCAGGGGGCTTAGGGAGCAATCAGCCCCAGCATTTT. It specifies CASSEAPPAGGLGSNQPQHF. This rearrangement joins TRBV6-1 to TRBJ1-5, with 8 bases that match TRBD1. Germline assignment: CDR1 MNHNS and CDR2 SASEGT. This CDR3 is built from 20 residues. J gave up 1 base and V 0 bases, and 14 bases lay outside the gene matches.

The DNA for the CDR3 is TGTGCCTGGAGGCCAGGGAACACTGAAGCTTTCTTT. Translated: CAWRPGNTEAFF. V is TRBV30 and J is TRBJ1-1; D gene uncertain. The CDR3 spans 12 residues. Germline values: CDR1 GTSNPN, CDR2 SVGIG (reference sequence). Trimming pared 3 bases from V and 1 base from J, leaving 6 bases between. Combining the CDR3 with reference TRBV30 and TRBJ1-1 gives the whole variable domain SQTIHQWPATLVQPVGSPLSLECTVEGTSNPNLYWYRQAAGRGLQLLFYSVGIGQISSEVPQNLSASRPQDRQFILSSKKLLLSDSGFYLCAWRPGNTEAFFGQGTRLTVV.